A selection of T cell receptor beta chains follows, all from one sample in a study of T cells in Graves' hyperthyroidism and ophthalmopathy. MiXCR was run by TCRdb on the multiplex PCR reads, yielding one entry per CDR3 protein. This table has around 600,000 distinct CDR3 sequences, 12% to 15% appearing once. The sequencing sample was made of blood. The origin of the receptors is a young woman with Graves' ophthalmopathy. The CDR3 runs from the conserved cysteine through the conserved F or W. The order of the fields is CDR3 DNA, CDR3 protein, J gene, D gene, clone size, V gene. D genes are given only for firm matches. Some rows have no size entry. The others give once, few or many, or a class for an expanded clone.

TGTGCCAGCAGCGTAGGCCGGGGGTTCGGCAATGAGCAGTTCTTC	CASSVGRGFGNEQFF	TRBJ2-1	NA	NA	TRBV9
TGTGCCAGCAGCCAAGCGTCGTGGGTGGGGAACACTGAAGCTTTCTTT	CASSQASWVGNTEAFF	TRBJ1-1	NA	NA	TRBV4-2
TGTGCCAGCATTGTCCAACTAGCGGGACTAACGGGGAAACAGTTCTTC	CASIVQLAGLTGKQFF	TRBJ2-1	TRBD2	many	TRBV2
TGTGCCAGCAGCTTGGCCGTGACTAGCGGGTGGGCCTACGAGCAGTACTTC	CASSLAVTSGWAYEQYF	TRBJ2-7	TRBD2	many	TRBV5-5
TGTGCCAGCAGCTTAGTTCGGGGGCAGGGGGCCGGGGGCTACACCTTC	CASSLVRGQGAGGYTF	TRBJ1-2	TRBD1	many	TRBV11-2
TGTGCCAGTGAGTGGGATTCCTACGAGCAGTACTTC	CASEWDSYEQYF	TRBJ2-7	NA	few	TRBV25-1
TGTGCCAGCAGTTACCCTCCGGGACAGGTCTCCTCTGGGGCCAACGTCCTGACTTTC	CASSYPPGQVSSGANVLTF	TRBJ2-6	TRBD1	NA	TRBV6-7
TGTGCCAGCAGTGACGGGCAGGGCGGGTTTGGCTACACCTTC	CASSDGQGGFGYTF	TRBJ1-2	NA	many	TRBV2
TGCAGTGCTAGAGAACAGGGAGGTCAGCCCCAGCATTTT	CSAREQGGQPQHF	TRBJ1-5	NA	few	TRBV20-1
TGTGCCAGCAGTTTATGGGGGGCGCAAGTCGATGAGCAGTTCTTC	CASSLWGAQVDEQFF	TRBJ2-1	NA	few	TRBV27
TGTGCCAGCTCACCAAACCTCGGGACAGGAGGCACTGAAGCTTTCTTT	CASSPNLGTGGTEAFF	TRBJ1-1	TRBD1	NA	TRBV18
TGTGCCAGCAGCACCGGGATTGGGACCCCCTATAACATTCAGTACTTC	CASSTGIGTPYNIQYF	TRBJ2-4	NA	few	TRBV9
TGTGCCAGCAGTAAGTCCCTCGAGCAGTACTTC	CASSKSLEQYF	TRBJ2-7	NA	few	TRBV12-3/TRBV12-4
TGTGCCAGCAGCATAAGGGGGGCCCCAGGTTACTTC	CASSIRGAPGYF	TRBJ2-7	NA	many	TRBV12-3/TRBV12-4
TGTGCCAGCAGTTTTACAGGGGAGACAGATACGCAGTATTTT	CASSFTGETDTQYF	TRBJ2-3	TRBD1	many	TRBV27
TGTGCCAGCAGTTTACCCTGGCGGGAGGGCCGGATTGCCGGGGAGCTGTTTTTT	CASSLPWREGRIAGELFF	TRBJ2-2	TRBD2	few	TRBV28
TGTGCCAGCAGCTCGGGACTGTCCTCCTACAATGAGCAGTTCTTC	CASSSGLSSYNEQFF	TRBJ2-1	NA	NA	TRBV7-9
TGCAGTGCTAGAGATTGGGCAGCCAGCCTCTACGAGCAGTACTTC	CSARDWAASLYEQYF	TRBJ2-7	NA	many	TRBV20-1
TGTGCCAGCAGCCTCCCGGGACTAGCGGGCAATGAGCAGTTCTTC	CASSLPGLAGNEQFF	TRBJ2-1	TRBD2	many	TRBV3-1
TGTGCCAGCAGCGTGACTAGCTCCTACAATGAGCAGTTCTTC	CASSVTSSYNEQFF	TRBJ2-1	NA	many	TRBV28
TGTGCCAGCAGCCACACGGGATTGAACGTTGGGGAGACCCAGTACTTC	CASSHTGLNVGETQYF	TRBJ2-5	NA	few	TRBV14
TGCGCCAGCAGCCGTTCTTCAGCGGGAGCCTACGAGCAGTACTTC	CASSRSSAGAYEQYF	TRBJ2-7	TRBD2	many	TRBV5-1
TGTGCCAGCAGAGGGGCGGGTGAGCAGTACTTC	CASRGAGEQYF	TRBJ2-7	NA	many	TRBV27
TGTGCCAGCAGCTTCCCGGGACAGCAGACCACTGAAGCTTTCTTT	CASSFPGQQTTEAFF	TRBJ1-1	TRBD1	few	TRBV7-9
TGTGCCAGCAGTTACTCGGCTAGCGGGGGCTACAATGAGCAGTTCTTC	CASSYSASGGYNEQFF	TRBJ2-1	TRBD2	many	TRBV6-6
TGCGCCAGCAAGGGCCTGGAGGTAGGTTTAGCTGAAGCTTTCTTT	CASKGLEVGLAEAFF	TRBJ1-1	NA	few	TRBV4-1
TGCGCCAGCAGCTTTGGGGGACAGGCGAACACTGAAGCTTTCTTT	CASSFGGQANTEAFF	TRBJ1-1	TRBD1	many	TRBV5-1
TGTGCCAGCAGTCCCGGGACTAGCGGGAGGGGGTCCTACAATGAGCAGTTCTTC	CASSPGTSGRGSYNEQFF	TRBJ2-1	TRBD2	many	TRBV6-1
TGTGCCAGCAGCCATGGACTAGCGGGAATTGATGAGCAGTTCTTC	CASSHGLAGIDEQFF	TRBJ2-1	TRBD2	many	TRBV9
TGTGCCAGCAGTGGGGACGGGAGGACAGATACGCAGTATTTT	CASSGDGRTDTQYF	TRBJ2-3	TRBD2	many	TRBV2
TGTGCCAGCAGCTTAAACAGGGACTCTGGGGCCAACGTCCTGACTTTC	CASSLNRDSGANVLTF	TRBJ2-6	NA	NA	TRBV11-3
TGTGCCAGTGCGTTCGGGGGGGGGTCGAACACAGATACGCAGTATTTT	CASAFGGGSNTDTQYF	TRBJ2-3	TRBD2	many	TRBV28
TGTGCCAGCAGTTACTCCGGACCCAGGGGCAGGGACGTAGCTTTCTTT	CASSYSGPRGRDVAFF	TRBJ1-1	NA	NA	TRBV6-5
TGCGCCAGCAGCTTGGTCCCCGGGGCAGGGGCGCATACTGAAGCTTTCTTT	CASSLVPGAGAHTEAFF	TRBJ1-1	NA	NA	TRBV5-1
TGTGCCAGCAAGGTATCTGAAGCTTTCTTT	CASKVSEAFF	TRBJ1-1	NA	many	TRBV2
TGCAGCGTTGGGACTAGTTTAGCCCGAGATACGCAGTATTTT	CSVGTSLARDTQYF	TRBJ2-3	TRBD2	NA	TRBV29-1
TGTGCCTGGAGTGGGACTAGCGGGATCTACGAGCAGTACTTC	CAWSGTSGIYEQYF	TRBJ2-7	TRBD2	NA	TRBV30
TGCAGTGCTCTCGCGACCCGGAGGAGCAATCAGCCCCAGCATTTT	CSALATRRSNQPQHF	TRBJ1-5	NA	NA	TRBV20-1
TGTGCCAGCAGGCCTAGCGGAGGGGCCTACGAGCAGTACTTC	CASRPSGGAYEQYF	TRBJ2-7	TRBD2	NA	TRBV14
TGTGCCAGCCTTAACTCAGACAGGGACACTGAAGCTTTCTTT	CASLNSDRDTEAFF	TRBJ1-1	TRBD1	NA	TRBV6-1
TGCAGTGCTAGTGGTATAGCGGGGACCTACGAGCAGTACTTC	CSASGIAGTYEQYF	TRBJ2-7	TRBD2	many	TRBV20-1
TGTGCCAGCAGTACTAGGGCTGGCGAGCAGTACTTC	CASSTRAGEQYF	TRBJ2-7	NA	many	TRBV12-3/TRBV12-4
TGTGCCAGCAGCTTAAATCCTGGGGCCAACGTCCTGACTTTC	CASSLNPGANVLTF	TRBJ2-6	NA	many	TRBV7-3
TGTGCCAGTTCCTCGACAGTTCCTGCAACTAATGAAAAACTGTTTTTT	CASSSTVPATNEKLFF	TRBJ1-4	NA	many	TRBV19
TGTGCCAGCAGTTCTGCGGGGGGCTCGAACACTGAAGCTTTCTTT	CASSSAGGSNTEAFF	TRBJ1-1	NA	many	TRBV28
TGTGCCAGTAGTATAGCGGGAGGCTCCTACAATGAGCAGTTCTTC	CASSIAGGSYNEQFF	TRBJ2-1	TRBD2	NA	TRBV19
TGTGCCAGCAGCTCGGACAGGGTGGTGGAAAAACTGTTTTTT	CASSSDRVVEKLFF	TRBJ1-4	TRBD1	many	TRBV5-6
TGTGCCAGCAGCCGGGAACTCAGGGTGTACGAGCAGTACTTC	CASSRELRVYEQYF	TRBJ2-7	NA	NA	TRBV7-9
TGTGCCAGCAGCCCCGACAGGGTTGGGGCCAACGTCCTGACTTTC	CASSPDRVGANVLTF	TRBJ2-6	TRBD1	NA	TRBV12-3/TRBV12-4
TGTGCCAGCAGTTTCCAGCCTACTCTGGGGGAGCAGTACTTC	CASSFQPTLGEQYF	TRBJ2-7	NA	many	TRBV28
TGTGCCACCAGTGACCCCGGGCCACTGGGGAATGGCTACACCTTC	CATSDPGPLGNGYTF	TRBJ1-2	NA	few	TRBV24-1
TGTGCCAGCTCATTAAGATTACAGGGGAATTCCCCCAATGAGCAGTTCTTC	CASSLRLQGNSPNEQFF	TRBJ2-1	TRBD1	NA	TRBV18
TGCGCCAGCAGCTTGGTGGTGTCAGGGGAGACCCAGTACTTC	CASSLVVSGETQYF	TRBJ2-5	NA	many	TRBV5-1
TGTGCCAGTAGTGCCGGGACTAGCGGATCCTACGAGCAGTACTTC	CASSAGTSGSYEQYF	TRBJ2-7	TRBD2	many	TRBV19
TGTGCCAGCAGTCCGAAGGGGACTGAAGCTTTCTTT	CASSPKGTEAFF	TRBJ1-1	NA	many	TRBV3-1
TGTGCCAGCAGCCTCCAGGGAGTCGAAGCTTTCTTT	CASSLQGVEAFF	TRBJ1-1	NA	many	TRBV7-9
TGTGCCAGCAGCCAATTGCATGTCCGGGACTCTCCCTACGAGCAGTACTTC	CASSQLHVRDSPYEQYF	TRBJ2-7	NA	many	TRBV7-2
TGTGCCAGCAGGCCCAGACAGGGGGGGGAGACCCAGTACTTC	CASRPRQGGETQYF	TRBJ2-5	TRBD1	many	TRBV28
TGTGCCAGCAGGGGAAAAGGAGGGACCGGGGGGTACGAGCAGTACTTC	CASRGKGGTGGYEQYF	TRBJ2-7	TRBD2	many	TRBV27
TGTGCCTGGAGTGATCCGCTGGACAGGGGGCGGACTGAAGCTTTCTTT	CAWSDPLDRGRTEAFF	TRBJ1-1	TRBD1	NA	TRBV30